This T cell receptor beta chain was captured in a study of T cells in Graves' hyperthyroidism and ophthalmopathy. About the research overall: The initial diagnosis was the point when peripheral blood was collected, ahead of any treatment. Notes on the study in general: Before onset, by a median of approximately 5.9 months, the model predicted ophthalmopathy. Among clonotypes expanded in thyroid above 0.001, most were also found in blood.

In germline, CDR1 is SNHLY, CDR2 FYNNEI. Trimming pared 9 bases from V and 6 bases from J, leaving 11 bases between. The CDR3 runs to 12 residues. Amplified TCR beta CDR3 regions derived from RNA transcripts. TCR CDR3 regions were first amplified by RT-PCR with HTBI primers. TCRdb processed the multiplex PCR reads anew with MiXCR; each CDR3 protein has one entry. The sample has around 760,000 distinct CDR3 sequences; approximately 36% are singletons. Comment on this clonotype: As yet, its antigen is unknown.

The definition of stable Graves' hyperthyroidism was no ophthalmopathy progression within 18 months. V and J are TRBV2 and TRBJ1-4; D is unresolved. The origin of this receptor is a middle-aged woman with Graves' hyperthyroidism. What was sequenced was blood. The CDR3 loop is CASREWDEKLFF. CDR3 coding DNA: TGTGCCAGTAGGGAGTGGGATGAAAAACTGTTTTTT.